These 9 T cell receptor beta chains were all obtained from the same sample, sequenced in a study of T cell responses to AZD1222 COVID-19 vaccine. The method was immunoSEQ multiplex PCR; TCRdb's version includes in-frame clones alone and lacks a portion of them. The sample holds some 120,000 clones, 70% to 90% seen once. The source was peripheral blood, collected on day 0 of AZD1222 vaccination. These TCRs come from an adult in good health.

DNA for the CDR3: TGTGCCAGCAGTTTAAACTTGGGGTACGAGCAGTACTTC. Its translation is CASSLNLGYEQYF. This rearrangement joins TRBV27 to TRBJ2-7, with unresolved D. There are 13 residues in the CDR3. Trimming took 2 bases from V and 4 from J, leaving 9 bases between them. Germline V gene data show CDR1 as MNHEY and CDR2 as SMNVEV (reference sequence).

The table lists this clone with many counts. The chain employs TRBV7-9 and TRBJ1-1; D is unclear. The germline V gene has CDR1 SEHNR and CDR2 FQNEAQ (reference sequence). The CDR3 is 11 residues long. V lost 5 bases and J lost 11, with 12 bases in between. DNA of the CDR3: TGTGCCAGCAGCCGCGGACTTGAGGCTTTCTTT. Residues: CASSRGLEAFF.

In its sample, this clone was seen many times. V is TRBV25-1 and J is TRBJ2-5; D unclear. V lost 6 bases, J lost 0 bases, and 8 bases lay in between. The CDR3 has 13 residues. Germline V gene lookup returns CDR1 MGHDK and CDR2 SYGVNS. As DNA, the CDR3 is TGTGCCAGCAGGGAAAGCGACCAAGAGACCCAGTACTTC. This gives the protein CASRESDQETQYF.

V and J are TRBV28 and TRBJ1-2; D might be TRBD1 (6 bases). This CDR3 spans 13 amino acids. Germline CDR1 and CDR2: MDHEN and SYDVKM. V shed 3 bases and J shed 6 bases, with 11 bases lying between them. CDR3 amino acids: CASSFVQGNGYTF. The DNA of the CDR3 is TGTGCCAGCAGTTTCGTACAGGGAAATGGCTACACCTTC.

V usage is TRBV27 and J usage is TRBJ2-5; TRBD1 or TRBD2 may be the D gene (6 bases each). Germline values: CDR1 MNHEY, CDR2 SMNVEV (reference sequence). There are 13 residues in the CDR3. The V end was cut by 5 bases, the J end by 1 base, with 8 bases between. The CDR3 loop is CASSPGAQETQYF. The CDR3 nucleotides read TGTGCCAGCAGTCCGGGGGCCCAAGAGACCCAGTACTTC.

The chain joins TRBV7-9 to TRBJ1-1; D is perhaps TRBD1 (5 bases). V lost 3 bases and J 8 bases, leaving 7 bases between the germline ends. The CDR3 extends over 11 amino acids. Germline V gene data show CDR1 as SEHNR and CDR2 as FQNEAQ (reference sequence). The CDR3 region has the DNA TGTGCCAGCAGCTTGACAGTGGAAGCTTTCTTT. It codes for CASSLTVEAFF. Variable domain in full (rest from reference TRBV7-9 and TRBJ1-1): DTGVSQNPRHKITKRGQNVTFRCDPISEHNRLYWYRQTLGQGPEFLTYFQNEAQLEKSRLLSDRFSAERPKGSFSTLEIQRTEQGDSAMYLCASSLTVEAFFGQGTRLTVV.

The rearrangement links TRBV5-5 to TRBJ2-1; 7 bases line up with TRBD1. The CDR3 is 13 amino acids. Germline CDR1 is SGHKS and CDR2 is YYEKEE (reference sequence). The V segment lost 5 bases and the J segment 9 bases; nucleotides outside the gene matches: 8. The CDR3 region is CASREQGWGEQFF. Here the CDR3 DNA reads TGTGCCAGCAGAGAACAGGGGTGGGGTGAGCAGTTCTTC.

The V call is TRBV6-1, the J call TRBJ2-7, with D hard to call. CDR1 MNHNS and CDR2 SASEGT come from the germline V gene. The CDR3 is 13 residues long. The germline V and J ends were trimmed by 2 bases and 2 bases, with 7 bases remaining between them. The CDR3 DNA reads as TGTGCCAGCAGTGAATTTCAGGCCTACGAGCAGTACTTC. Translated: CASSEFQAYEQYF.

This clone appeared once. This chain joins TRBV5-1 and TRBJ2-3, with TRBD2 matching over 9 bases. The J segment lost 4 bases and the V segment lost 5 bases, leaving 8 bases of the junction unmatched. Germline V CDR1 and CDR2: SGHRS, YFSETQ. The CDR3 totals 15 residues. CDR3 sequence: CASSAGTSLSDTQYF. The CDR3 coding sequence is TGCGCCAGCAGTGCCGGGACTAGCTTATCAGATACGCAGTATTTT. Full variable domain (rest looked up from reference TRBV5-1 and TRBJ2-3): KAGVTQTPRYLIKTRGQQVTLSCSPISGHRSVSWYQQTPGQGLQFLFEYFSETQRNKGNFPGRFSGRQFSNSRSEMNVSTLELGDSALYLCASSAGTSLSDTQYFGPGTRLTVL.